This passage covers 8 T cell receptor beta chains from one sample sequenced in a study of early T cells in non-severe SARS-CoV-2 infection. MiXCR, run by TCRdb on the 5' RACE reads, gives a single entry per CDR3 protein. Among around 110,000 distinct CDR3 sequences listed, approximately 10% were seen once. Source material: whole blood. These receptors all come from an adult who was a healthcare worker with PCR-confirmed SARS-CoV-2 infection or an uninfected control (not recorded which).

With respect to this clonotype: This may arise from a read error, as a much more abundant clone is one base away. CDR3 region: CTSSLGHHRGTEAFF. CDR3 DNA: TGTACCAGCAGCTTAGGGCATCATCGGGGCACTGAAGCTTTCTTT. The chain links TRBV7-8 to TRBJ1-1; D is undetermined. The CDR3 loop spans 15 amino acids. In germline, CDR1 is SGHVS, CDR2 FQNEAQ.

Worth noting for this clonotype: Its ends do not fully match the called genes, so a read error is possible. The chain recombines TRBV29-1 with TRBJ2-7; the match to TRBD2 covers 10 bases. CDR1 and CDR2 (germline): SQVTM, ANQGSEA. CDR3 size: 14 residues. The CDR3 nucleotides read TGCAGCGTGGAAGCGGGAGGGCACGATAGCGAGCAGTACTTC. Protein sequence: CSVEAGGHDSEQYF.

The V gene is TRBV29-1, the J gene TRBJ2-3, with D possibly being TRBD2 (6 bases). CDR1 SQVTM and CDR2 ANQGSEA come from the germline V gene. This CDR3 is built from 12 residues. Trimming pared 3 bases from V and 6 bases from J, leaving 10 bases between. For the CDR3, the DNA is TGCAGCGTTGAGGGCGGGACGGATACGCAGTATTTT. It translates to CSVEGGTDTQYF.

In its sample, this clonotype was seen a few times. This sequence joins TRBV2 and TRBJ2-7; D might be TRBD2 (6 bases). Trimming removed 6 bases from V and 3 bases from J, with 12 bases in between. This CDR3 has 13 amino acids. The V gene's germline CDR1 is SNHLY and CDR2 FYNNEI. CDR3 residues: CASRLADRYEQYF. The CDR3, as DNA: TGTGCCAGCAGATTAGCGGACCGCTACGAGCAGTACTTC. The full variable domain, in which reference TRBV2 and TRBJ2-7 provide the parts outside the CDR3, is EPEVTQTPSHQVTQMGQEVILRCVPISNHLYFYWYRQILGQKVEFLVSFYNNEISEKSEIFDDQFSVERPDGSNFTLKIRSTKLEDSAMYFCASRLADRYEQYFGPGTRLTVT.

This clonotype came up many times. In DNA form, the CDR3 reads TGCGCCAGCAGCCAAGAAGGGCTAGCGTACATTCAGTACTTC. It encodes CASSQEGLAYIQYF. The chain has TRBV4-1 and TRBJ2-4; the D gene is possibly TRBD2 (6 bases). With 0 bases removed from V and 8 bases from J, the gap between germline ends came to 11 bases. Germline-derived CDR1 and CDR2 are MGHRA and YSYEKL. The CDR3 runs to 14 residues.

Many counts were recorded for this clonotype. This chain connects TRBV28 to TRBJ1-2; unclear D gene. CDR1 MDHEN and CDR2 SYDVKM come from the germline V gene. This CDR3 is 14 amino acids long. The V end lost 4 bases, the J end lost 4 bases, and 13 bases lay between the germline ends. The chain's CDR3 is CASSSQDGLYGYTF. The CDR3 DNA reads as TGTGCCAGCAGTTCCCAAGACGGGCTCTATGGCTACACCTTC.

This clonotype was seen many times. The chain couples TRBV25-1 to TRBJ2-7; D may be TRBD2 (6 bases). Trimming removed 2 bases at V and 2 bases at J, with 10 bases between. Germline CDR1 is MGHDK and CDR2 is SYGVNS. The CDR3 has 14 residues. CDR3 coding DNA: TGTGCCAGCAGTGAAATAGGCGGGACCTACGAGCAGTACTTC. Translation: CASSEIGGTYEQYF.

This clonotype was found many times. This chain joins TRBV7-9 and TRBJ1-1, with no clear D. The ends were cut back, 5 bases at V and 1 base at J, with 8 bases in the middle. This CDR3 spans 13 amino acids. The V gene's germline CDR1 is SEHNR and CDR2 FQNEAQ (reference sequence). The CDR3 DNA reads TGTGCCAGCAGCCCCCCTGCGAACACTGAAGCTTTCTTT. This translates into CASSPPANTEAFF. The variable domain in full, completed from reference TRBV7-9 and TRBJ1-1, reads DTGVSQNPRHKITKRGQNVTFRCDPISEHNRLYWYRQTLGQGPEFLTYFQNEAQLEKSRLLSDRFSAERPKGSFSTLEIQRTEQGDSAMYLCASSPPANTEAFFGQGTRLTVV.